These T cell receptor beta chains were read from a single sample in a study of blood T cell repertoires in COVID-19. Here immunoSEQ multiplex PCR was the method, and the copy in TCRdb shows in-frame clones only, minus some. The data contain 130,000 to 150,000 clones, approximately 87% of them singletons. The sequenced sample consisted of PBMCs or T cells enriched from blood (not recorded which). These receptor sequences come from a man in his 60s who had recovered from COVID-19. The CDR3 runs from the conserved cysteine through the conserved F or W. The D gene is left open where the match is weak. Some rows have no size entry. The others give once, few or many, or a class for an expanded clone.

d_call clone_size cdr3_length j_call v_call cdr3_nt cdr3_aa
- - 16 TRBJ2-3 TRBV4-1 TGCGCCAGCAGCTCGGGGGGCGGACGTAGCACAGATACGCAGTATTTT CASSSGGGRSTDTQYF
TRBD1 few 15 TRBJ2-1 TRBV7-6 TGTGCCAGCAGCTTAGTACAGGGGGAAGGGAATGAGCAGTTCTTC CASSLVQGEGNEQFF
- - 17 TRBJ1-3 TRBV4-2 TGTGCCAGCAGCCAGGCACCGGGAGCTCGCTCTGGAAACACCATATATTTT CASSQAPGARSGNTIYF
- - 15 TRBJ2-7 TRBV27 TGTGCCAGCAGTTTATCGGTGGCAGGGATCAACGAGCAGTACTTC CASSLSVAGINEQYF
TRBD1 - 15 TRBJ2-7 TRBV18 TGTGCCAGCTCACCCCAGGGACAGAGCTTAACCGAGCAGTACTTC CASSPQGQSLTEQYF
TRBD1 - 12 TRBJ1-2 TRBV2 TGTGCCAGGCGGGACAGTAACTATGGCTACACCTTC CARRDSNYGYTF
TRBD2 - 16 TRBJ2-3 TRBV5-4 TGTGCCAGCAGCTTGGGGGGAGCGGGGGGCACAGATACGCAGTATTTT CASSLGGAGGTDTQYF
- - 15 TRBJ2-3 TRBV2 TGTGCCAGCAGTGATTGGGGCAGGAGCACAGATACGCAGTATTTT CASSDWGRSTDTQYF
TRBD2 - 14 TRBJ2-7 TRBV5-1 TGCGCCAGCAGCTTGGCCCCAAGCGGGGGTGAGCAGTACTTC CASSLAPSGGEQYF
- - 15 TRBJ1-2 TRBV28 TGTGCCAGCAGTTCGGACATCCTTTCTAACTATGGCTACACCTTC CASSSDILSNYGYTF
- - 13 TRBJ2-3 TRBV24-1 TGTGCCACCAGCGGGATTTCGGGAGATACGCAGTATTTT CATSGISGDTQYF
TRBD1 - 16 TRBJ2-5 TRBV28 TGTGCCAGCAGCCTACCGGGACAGATGTACCAAGAGACCCAGTACTTC CASSLPGQMYQETQYF
TRBD1 - 17 TRBJ2-7 TRBV7-9 TGTGCCAGCAGCGGGGGGACAGGAAACTTCGGCCCCTACGAGCAGTACTTC CASSGGTGNFGPYEQYF
- - 18 TRBJ2-1 TRBV4-1 TGCGCCAGCAGCCATCCCTCCAGGGCAGGGGTGTTGGTCTATGAGCAGTTCTTC CASSHPSRAGVLVYEQFF
- once 15 TRBJ1-2 TRBV30 TGTGCCTCCACCTGGACAGCGGCTTATCCCTATGGCTACACCTTC CASTWTAAYPYGYTF
TRBD2 - 17 TRBJ2-1 TRBV5-1 TGCGCCAGCAGCCCTACCCCTAGCGGGGGTACTTTTAGGGAGCAGTTCTTC CASSPTPSGGTFREQFF
- - 14 TRBJ1-5 TRBV21-1 TGTGCCAGCAGCCCCGGGACAGTCAATCAGCCCCAGCATTTT CASSPGTVNQPQHF
- - 13 TRBJ1-1 TRBV27 TGTGCCAGCACTACACAGGGGAACACTGAAGCTTTCTTT CASTTQGNTEAFF
- few 12 TRBJ2-7 TRBV24-1 TGTGCCAACGCGAGGGCAGCCTACGAGCAGTACTTC CANARAAYEQYF
- - 13 TRBJ2-5 TRBV27 TGTGCCAGCAGTTTGAGGGTCGGCGGGACCCAGTACTTC CASSLRVGGTQYF
TRBD1 - 16 TRBJ2-7 TRBV9 TGTGCCAGCAGCTCAGGGGGTCCCCTGGTTGGCGACGAGCAGTACTTC CASSSGGPLVGDEQYF
TRBD1 - 12 TRBJ2-7 TRBV2 TGTGCCAGCAAGGACAGGGGCTACGAGCAGTACTTC CASKDRGYEQYF
- - 14 TRBJ2-5 TRBV11-2 TGTGCCAGCAGCTTAGGTGCGGGGCAGGAGACCCAGTACTTC CASSLGAGQETQYF
- few 16 TRBJ2-5 TRBV3-1/TRBV3-2 TGTGCCAGCAGCCAACGGCAGGGTGACAATGTAGAGACCCAGTACTTC CASSQRQGDNVETQYF
- - 16 TRBJ1-1 TRBV6-5 TGTGCCAGCAGTTACTATCGCGGGGCTGGGAACACTGAAGCTTTCTTT CASSYYRGAGNTEAFF
TRBD1 - 15 TRBJ2-2 TRBV4-1 TGCGCCAGCAGCCAGGGGACAGCCCGGGCCGGGGAGCTGTTTTTT CASSQGTARAGELFF
- - 17 TRBJ2-2 TRBV6-2/TRBV6-3 TGTGCCAGCAGTTACTGGAGGGCTGACAGAAACACCGGGGAGCTGTTTTTT CASSYWRADRNTGELFF
- - 13 TRBJ2-2 TRBV6-5 TGTGCCAGCAGTCTCAGCGGCCCCGGGGAGCTGTTTTTT CASSLSGPGELFF
- once 13 TRBJ2-2 TRBV9 TGTGCCAGCGGACAGTACACTACCGGGGAGCTGTTTTTT CASGQYTTGELFF
TRBD2 - 19 TRBJ2-2 TRBV9 TGTGCCAGCAGCGCCGTCGTGTGGGGCGGCGGGAGGCATGGCGGGGAGCTGTTTTTT CASSAVVWGGGRHGGELFF
- - 17 TRBJ1-2 TRBV6-2/TRBV6-3 TGTGCCAGCAGTTCCAGCGACTTAGGACGGAGGCCGTATGGCTACACCTTC CASSSSDLGRRPYGYTF
TRBD1 - 15 TRBJ1-1 TRBV5-4 TGTGCCAGCCAAAAGACAGGGAACATGAACACTGAAGCTTTCTTT CASQKTGNMNTEAFF
TRBD1 few 15 TRBJ2-7 TRBV28 TGTGCCAGCAGTTTATTAGACAGGGGAACCTACGAGCAGTACTTC CASSLLDRGTYEQYF
TRBD2 - 16 TRBJ2-7 TRBV19 TGTGCCAGTAGTGTCTCTTATAGCGGGAGACTCTACGAGCAGTACTTC CASSVSYSGRLYEQYF
- - 15 TRBJ1-6 TRBV6-5 TGTGCCAGCAAAAGGGGACAAGAGTATAATTCACCCCTCCACTTT CASKRGQEYNSPLHF
TRBD1 - 14 TRBJ1-1 TRBV19 TGTGCCAGTAGTGACAGGGGTTGGGACACTGAAGCTTTCTTT CASSDRGWDTEAFF
- once 16 TRBJ1-5 TRBV7-6 TGTGCCAGCAGCTTGGACAGTTCTGATAGCAATCAGCCCCAGCATTTT CASSLDSSDSNQPQHF
- - 13 TRBJ2-3 TRBV10-1 TGCGCCAGCACCCAGAACAGAATGGATACGCAGTATTTT CASTQNRMDTQYF
- - 13 TRBJ2-3 TRBV29-1 TGCAGCGGATCGAAGCCCTACACAGATACGCAGTATTTT CSGSKPYTDTQYF